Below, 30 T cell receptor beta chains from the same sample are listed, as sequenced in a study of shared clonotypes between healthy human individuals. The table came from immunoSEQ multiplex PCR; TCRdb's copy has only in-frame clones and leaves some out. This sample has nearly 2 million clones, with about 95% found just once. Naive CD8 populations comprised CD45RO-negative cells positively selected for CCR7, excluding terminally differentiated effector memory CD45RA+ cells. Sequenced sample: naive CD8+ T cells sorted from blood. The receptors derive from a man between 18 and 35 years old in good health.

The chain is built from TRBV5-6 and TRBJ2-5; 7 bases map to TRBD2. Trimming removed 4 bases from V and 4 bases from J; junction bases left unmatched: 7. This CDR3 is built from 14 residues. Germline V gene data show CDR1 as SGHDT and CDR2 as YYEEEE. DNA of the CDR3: TGTGCCAGCAGCGACGGTTGGGGGGGAGAGACCCAGTACTTC. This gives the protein CASSDGWGGETQYF. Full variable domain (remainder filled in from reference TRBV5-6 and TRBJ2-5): DAGVTQSPTHLIKTRGQQVTLRCSPKSGHDTVSWYQQALGQGPQFIFQYYEEEERQRGNFPDRFSGHQFPNYSSELNVNALLLGDSALYLCASSDGWGGETQYFGPGTRLLVL.

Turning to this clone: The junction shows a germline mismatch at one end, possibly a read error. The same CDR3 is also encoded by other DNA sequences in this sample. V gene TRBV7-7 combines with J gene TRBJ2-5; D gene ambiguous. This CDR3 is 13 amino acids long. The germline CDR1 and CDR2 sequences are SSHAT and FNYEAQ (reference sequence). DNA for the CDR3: TGTGCTAGCAGCTTCGGACCGGGCGAGACCCAGTACTTC. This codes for CASSFGPGETQYF.

CDR3 DNA: TGCGCCAGCAGCCAAGTGACAGTCTCCTATAATTCACCCCTCCACTTT. Its translation is CASSQVTVSYNSPLHF. V and J are TRBV4-1 and TRBJ1-6; perhaps TRBD1 as D (5 bases). V was trimmed by 1 base and J by 0 bases, leaving 7 bases between them. CDR3 length: 16 residues. CDR1 is MGHRA and CDR2 is YSYEKL in the germline V gene.

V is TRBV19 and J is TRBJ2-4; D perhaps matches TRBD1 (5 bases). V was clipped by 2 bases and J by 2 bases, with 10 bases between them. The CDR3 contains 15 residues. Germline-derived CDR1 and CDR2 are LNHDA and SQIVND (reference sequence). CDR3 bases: TGTGCCAGTAGTATATTTACAGGCACCAAAAACATTCAGTACTTC. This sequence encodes CASSIFTGTKNIQYF.

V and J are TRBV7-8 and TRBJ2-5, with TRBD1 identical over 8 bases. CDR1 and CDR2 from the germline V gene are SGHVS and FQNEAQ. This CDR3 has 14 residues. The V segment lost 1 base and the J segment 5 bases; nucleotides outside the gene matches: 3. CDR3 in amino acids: CASSLGQGFETQYF. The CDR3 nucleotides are TGTGCCAGCAGCTTAGGACAGGGGTTTGAGACCCAGTACTTC.

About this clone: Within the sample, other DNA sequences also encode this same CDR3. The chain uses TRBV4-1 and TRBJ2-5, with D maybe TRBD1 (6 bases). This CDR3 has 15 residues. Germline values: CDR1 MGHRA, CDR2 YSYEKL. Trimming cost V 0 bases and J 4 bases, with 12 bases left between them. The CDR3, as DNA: TGCGCCAGCAGCCAAGATCAGGGGTTAGGAGAGACCCAGTACTTC. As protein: CASSQDQGLGETQYF.

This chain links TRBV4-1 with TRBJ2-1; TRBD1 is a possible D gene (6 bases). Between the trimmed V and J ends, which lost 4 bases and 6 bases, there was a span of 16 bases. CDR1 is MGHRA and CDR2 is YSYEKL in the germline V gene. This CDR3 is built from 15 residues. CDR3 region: CASSPTGNAGNEQFF. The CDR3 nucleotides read TGCGCCAGCAGCCCCACAGGGAACGCGGGCAATGAGCAGTTCTTC.

This chain's CDR3 is CASSEWDRGWETQYF. The CDR3 DNA sequence: TGCGCCAGCAGTGAGTGGGACAGGGGCTGGGAGACCCAGTACTTC. The chain uses TRBV10-2 and TRBJ2-5; 10 nucleotides line up with TRBD1. The CDR3 loop spans 15 amino acids. The trim removed 1 base at V and 5 bases at J, leaving 4 bases unmatched. Germline CDR1 is WSHSY and CDR2 is SAAADI.

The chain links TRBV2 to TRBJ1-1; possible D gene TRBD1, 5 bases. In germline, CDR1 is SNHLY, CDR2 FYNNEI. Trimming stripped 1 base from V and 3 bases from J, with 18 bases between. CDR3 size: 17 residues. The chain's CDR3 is CASSEVGAGPGYTEAFF. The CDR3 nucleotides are TGTGCCAGCAGTGAAGTAGGAGCAGGGCCGGGATACACTGAAGCTTTCTTT.

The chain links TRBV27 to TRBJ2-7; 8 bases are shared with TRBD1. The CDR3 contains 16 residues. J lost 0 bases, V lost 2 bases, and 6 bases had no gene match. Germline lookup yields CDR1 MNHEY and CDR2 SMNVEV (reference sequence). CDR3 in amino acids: CASSLITGGPSYEQYF. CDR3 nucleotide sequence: TGTGCCAGCAGTTTAATCACAGGGGGACCCTCCTACGAGCAGTACTTC.

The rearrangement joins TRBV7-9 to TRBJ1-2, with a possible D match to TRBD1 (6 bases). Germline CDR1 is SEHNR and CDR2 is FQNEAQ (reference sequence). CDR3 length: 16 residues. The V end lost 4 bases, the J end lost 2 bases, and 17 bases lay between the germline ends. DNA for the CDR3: TGTGCCAGCAGCTCTCCCTTGACAGGACTGAACTATGGCTACACCTTC. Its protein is CASSSPLTGLNYGYTF. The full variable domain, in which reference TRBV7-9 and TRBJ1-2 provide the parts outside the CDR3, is DTGVSQNPRHKITKRGQNVTFRCDPISEHNRLYWYRQTLGQGPEFLTYFQNEAQLEKSRLLSDRFSAERPKGSFSTLEIQRTEQGDSAMYLCASSSPLTGLNYGYTFGSGTRLTVV.

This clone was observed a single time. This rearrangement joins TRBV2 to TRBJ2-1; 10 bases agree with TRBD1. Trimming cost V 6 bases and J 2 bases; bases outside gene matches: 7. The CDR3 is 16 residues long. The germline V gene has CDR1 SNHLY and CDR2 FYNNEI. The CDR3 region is CASSRTGGSPYNEQFF. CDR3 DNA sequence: TGTGCCAGCAGCAGGACAGGGGGTTCTCCCTACAATGAGCAGTTCTTC.

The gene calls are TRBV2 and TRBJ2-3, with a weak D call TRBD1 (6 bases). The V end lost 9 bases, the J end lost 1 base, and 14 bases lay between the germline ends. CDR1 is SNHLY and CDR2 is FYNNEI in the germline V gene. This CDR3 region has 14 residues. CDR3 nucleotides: TGTGCCAGTTGGGCAGGGGTTGGCACAGATACGCAGTATTTT. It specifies CASWAGVGTDTQYF.

This CDR3 is CASSLVGQGYNEQFF. CDR3 bases: TGTGCCAGCAGCTTAGTGGGACAGGGCTACAATGAGCAGTTCTTC. This chain joins TRBV7-8 and TRBJ2-1; 9 bases are shared with TRBD1. This CDR3 contains 15 residues. The V segment lost 1 base and the J segment 3 bases; nucleotides outside the gene matches: 1. Germline assignment: CDR1 SGHVS and CDR2 FQNEAQ. The full variable domain, its missing parts supplied by reference TRBV7-8 and TRBJ2-1, is GAGVSQSPRYKVAKRGQDVALRCDPISGHVSLFWYQQALGQGPEFLTYFQNEAQLDKSGLPSDRFFAERPEGSVSTLKIQRTQQEDSAVYLCASSLVGQGYNEQFFGPGTRLTVL.

In DNA form, the CDR3 reads TGCGCCAGCAGCCACCCGGGACTATCCTCCTACGAGCAGTACTTC. Protein: CASSHPGLSSYEQYF. V is TRBV4-1 and J is TRBJ2-7; 7 bases are a match to TRBD2. The V gene end was trimmed by 3 bases and the J gene end by 0 bases; junction bases not matched to a gene: 5. The length of the CDR3 is 15 residues. Germline V gene data show CDR1 as MGHRA and CDR2 as YSYEKL.

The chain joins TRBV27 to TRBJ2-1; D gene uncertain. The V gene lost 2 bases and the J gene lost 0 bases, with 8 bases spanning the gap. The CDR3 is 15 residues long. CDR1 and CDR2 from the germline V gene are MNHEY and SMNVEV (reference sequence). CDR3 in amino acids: CASSLDSYSYNEQFF. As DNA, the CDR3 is TGTGCCAGCAGTTTAGACTCGTACTCCTACAATGAGCAGTTCTTC.

The CDR3 DNA is TGCGCCAGCGCGCGGGCAGGGGGCGGGTTGAATGAGCAGTTCTTC. Translation gives CASARAGGGLNEQFF. The rearrangement links TRBV5-1 to TRBJ2-1, with 8 bases aligning to TRBD1. CDR3 length equals 15 residues. Per the germline V gene, CDR1 is SGHRS and CDR2 is YFSETQ. Germline trimming cut 7 bases from V and 7 bases from J; bases unmatched to any gene: 13. The whole variable domain, filled in from reference TRBV5-1 and TRBJ2-1, reads KAGVTQTPRYLIKTRGQQVTLSCSPISGHRSVSWYQQTPGQGLQFLFEYFSETQRNKGNFPGRFSGRQFSNSRSEMNVSTLELGDSALYLCASARAGGGLNEQFFGPGTRLTVL.

CDR3 sequence (DNA): TGTGCCAGCAGTTACAGGGGACTTTACGAGCAGTACTTC. Translation gives CASSYRGLYEQYF. V and J are TRBV27 and TRBJ2-7, with D possibly being TRBD1 (7 bases). This CDR3 is 13 amino acids long. Germline loops: CDR1 MNHEY, CDR2 SMNVEV (reference sequence). V was cut by 4 bases and J by 4 bases, with 11 bases left in between.

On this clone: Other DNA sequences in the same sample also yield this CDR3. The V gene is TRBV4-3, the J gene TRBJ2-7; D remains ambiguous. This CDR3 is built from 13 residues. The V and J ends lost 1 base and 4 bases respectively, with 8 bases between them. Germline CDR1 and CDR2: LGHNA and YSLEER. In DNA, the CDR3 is TGCGCCAGCAGCCAAGGAGGACGGTACGAGCAGTACTTC. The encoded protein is CASSQGGRYEQYF.

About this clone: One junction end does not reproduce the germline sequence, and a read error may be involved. For the CDR3, the DNA is TGTGCCGGCAGCGAAAGGACAGGCACGACCTACGAGCAGTACTTC. Translating it yields CAGSERTGTTYEQYF. The chain is built from TRBV9 and TRBJ2-7; 7 nucleotides match TRBD1. The CDR3 is 15 residues long. Per germline, CDR1 SGDLS and CDR2 YYNGEE.

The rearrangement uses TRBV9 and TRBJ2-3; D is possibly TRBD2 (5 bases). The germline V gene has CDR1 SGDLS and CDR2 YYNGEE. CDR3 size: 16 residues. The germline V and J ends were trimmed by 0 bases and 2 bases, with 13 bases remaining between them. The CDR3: CASSVVSGLSTDTQYF. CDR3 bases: TGTGCCAGCAGCGTAGTGTCGGGATTGTCCACAGATACGCAGTATTTT.

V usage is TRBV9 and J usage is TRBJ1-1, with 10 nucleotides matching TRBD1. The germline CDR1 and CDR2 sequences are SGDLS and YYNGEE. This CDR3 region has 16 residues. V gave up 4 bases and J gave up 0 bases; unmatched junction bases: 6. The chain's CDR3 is CASSTGQGTMNTEAFF. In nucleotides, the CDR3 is TGTGCCAGCAGCACGGGACAGGGGACCATGAACACTGAAGCTTTCTTT.

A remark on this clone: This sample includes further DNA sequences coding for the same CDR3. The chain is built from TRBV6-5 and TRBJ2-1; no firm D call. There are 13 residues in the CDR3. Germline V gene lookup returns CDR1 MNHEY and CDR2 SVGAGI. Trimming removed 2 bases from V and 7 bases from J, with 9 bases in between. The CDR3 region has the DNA TGTGCCAGCAGTTACAGTCCCCGAAATGAGCAGTTCTTC. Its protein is CASSYSPRNEQFF.

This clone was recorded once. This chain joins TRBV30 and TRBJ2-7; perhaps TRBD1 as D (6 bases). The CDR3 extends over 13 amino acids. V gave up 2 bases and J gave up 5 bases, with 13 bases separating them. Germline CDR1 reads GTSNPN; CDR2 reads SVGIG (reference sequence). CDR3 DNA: TGTGCCTGGAGTATTGGGACAACCCACGAGCAGTACTTC. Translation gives CAWSIGTTHEQYF.

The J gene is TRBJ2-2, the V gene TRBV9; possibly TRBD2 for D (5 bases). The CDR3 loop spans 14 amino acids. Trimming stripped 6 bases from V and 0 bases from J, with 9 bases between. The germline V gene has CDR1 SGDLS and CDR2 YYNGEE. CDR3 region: CASNEGSNTGELFF. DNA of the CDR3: TGTGCCAGCAATGAGGGATCGAACACCGGGGAGCTGTTTTTT. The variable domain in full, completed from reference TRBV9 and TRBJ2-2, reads DSGVTQTPKHLITATGQRVTLRCSPRSGDLSVYWYQQSLDQGLQFLIQYYNGEERAKGNILERFSAQQFPDLHSELNLSSLELGDSALYFCASNEGSNTGELFFGEGSRLTVL.

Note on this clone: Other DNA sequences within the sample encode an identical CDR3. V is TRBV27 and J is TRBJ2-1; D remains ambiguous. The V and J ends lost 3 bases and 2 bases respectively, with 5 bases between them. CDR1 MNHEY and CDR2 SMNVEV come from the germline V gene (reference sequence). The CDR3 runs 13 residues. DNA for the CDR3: TGTGCCAGCAGTTTTGGGGCCTACAATGAGCAGTTCTTC. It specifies CASSFGAYNEQFF.

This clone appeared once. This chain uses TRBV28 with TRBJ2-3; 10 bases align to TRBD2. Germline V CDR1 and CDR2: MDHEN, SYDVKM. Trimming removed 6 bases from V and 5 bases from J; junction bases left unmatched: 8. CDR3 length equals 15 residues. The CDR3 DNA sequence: TGTGCCAGCAGCTTAGCGGGGGGCGGGGGAGATACGCAGTATTTT. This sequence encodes CASSLAGGGGDTQYF.

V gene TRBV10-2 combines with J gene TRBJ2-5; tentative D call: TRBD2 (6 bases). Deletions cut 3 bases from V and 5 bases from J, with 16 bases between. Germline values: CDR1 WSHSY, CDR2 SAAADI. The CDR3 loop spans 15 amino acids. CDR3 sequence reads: CASSDPWGEGETQYF. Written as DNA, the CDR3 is TGCGCCAGCAGTGACCCATGGGGGGAAGGTGAGACCCAGTACTTC.

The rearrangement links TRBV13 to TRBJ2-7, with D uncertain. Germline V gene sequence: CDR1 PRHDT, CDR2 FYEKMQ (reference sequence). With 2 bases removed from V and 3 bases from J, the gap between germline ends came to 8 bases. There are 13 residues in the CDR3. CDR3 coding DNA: TGTGCCAGCAGCTTAAATATAGACTACGAGCAGTACTTC. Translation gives CASSLNIDYEQYF.

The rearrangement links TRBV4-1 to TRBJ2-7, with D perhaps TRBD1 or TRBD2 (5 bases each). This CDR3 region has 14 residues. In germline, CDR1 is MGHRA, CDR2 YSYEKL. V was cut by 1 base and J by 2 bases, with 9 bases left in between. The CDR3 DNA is TGCGCCAGCAGCCAAGGAGGGGTCGCCTACGAGCAGTACTTC. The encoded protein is CASSQGGVAYEQYF.